This entry concerns a single T cell receptor beta chain. Researchers prepared the TCRbeta library using unique molecular identifiers, the study reports. TCRdb called the PCR reads again in MiXCR, with one record for every CDR3 protein. Counted here are a few hundred thousand distinct CDR3 sequences, around 9.9% occurring once; the ten biggest clones make up 4.5% to 7%. This sample is drawn from a study of T-cell reconstitution after alpha-beta-depleted transplantation in children. With 5 bases clipped from V and 2 bases from J, the junction kept 6 bases outside the gene matches. The CDR3 sequence is 15 residues long. From germline, CDR1 is SEHNR and CDR2 FQNEAQ (reference sequence).

The sample was PBMCs from the stem cell graft donor, taken from the stem cell graft. The chain employs TRBV7-9 and TRBJ2-7; 10 bases match TRBD2. The receptor comes from a human donor who donated a stem cell graft to a child with acute myeloid leukemia. As DNA, the CDR3 is TGTGCCAGCAGCGGGGGGACTAGCGCTCCCTACGAGCAGTACTTC. Its translation is CASSGGTSAPYEQYF.